A selection of T cell receptor beta chains follows, all from one sample in a study of T cells in Graves' hyperthyroidism and ophthalmopathy. TCRdb itself ran the multiplex PCR reads through MiXCR, one entry per CDR3 protein. The sample holds 450,000 to 600,000 distinct CDR3 sequences, less than 15% seen once. The sequenced sample consisted of blood. Receptors were obtained from a woman between 35 and 50 years old with Graves' hyperthyroidism. The CDR3 runs from the conserved cysteine through the conserved F or W. D genes are given only for firm matches. Clone size is stated in some rows and not others, as once, few, many or a class when expanded.

j_gene,v_gene,d_gene,abundance,CDR3aa,CDR3nt
TRBJ2-7,TRBV28,TRBD1,.,CASSERGPAEQYF,TGTGCCAGCAGTGAAAGGGGGCCGGCCGAGCAGTACTTC
TRBJ1-1,TRBV29-1,.,.,CSGKTLNTEAFF,TGCAGCGGGAAGACCCTGAACACTGAAGCTTTCTTT
TRBJ2-7,TRBV5-1,.,.,CASSLDGGGAFSYEQYF,TGCGCCAGCAGCTTGGATGGAGGGGGCGCTTTTTCCTACGAGCAGTACTTC
TRBJ2-7,TRBV7-9,TRBD1,many,CASSLGQGQVPSYEQYF,TGTGCCAGCAGCTTAGGTCAGGGACAGGTCCCATCCTACGAGCAGTACTTC
TRBJ1-1,TRBV4-1,.,.,CASSQDPREYTEAFF,TGCGCCAGCAGCCAAGATCCCAGGGAATACACTGAAGCTTTCTTT
TRBJ2-3,TRBV20-1,.,.,CSARETGVGDTQYF,TGCAGTGCTAGAGAAACGGGAGTGGGGGATACGCAGTATTTT
TRBJ2-3,TRBV12-3/TRBV12-4,.,many,CASSLEVTDTQYF,TGTGCCAGCAGTTTGGAGGTCACAGATACGCAGTATTTT
TRBJ2-3,TRBV27,.,many,CASSLDPATYSTDTQYF,TGTGCCAGCAGTTTGGACCCAGCGACTTACAGCACAGATACGCAGTATTTT
TRBJ2-2,TRBV2,TRBD1,many,CATSGQGSTGELFF,TGTGCCACTTCGGGACAGGGTTCCACCGGGGAGCTGTTTTTT
TRBJ2-6,TRBV19,.,.,CASSDRVNVLTF,TGTGCCAGTAGTGACAGAGTAAACGTCCTGACTTTC
TRBJ2-7,TRBV12-3/TRBV12-4,.,many,CASSLKQDGSEQYF,TGTGCCAGCAGTTTAAAACAGGATGGTAGCGAGCAGTACTTC
TRBJ2-1,TRBV5-1,.,once,CASSLVDQRNEQFF,TGCGCCAGCAGCTTGGTGGACCAGAGGAATGAGCAGTTCTTC
TRBJ2-2,TRBV18,.,many,CASSPPPANTGELFF,TGTGCCAGCTCACCACCGCCCGCGAACACCGGGGAGCTGTTTTTT
TRBJ2-7,TRBV27,.,few,CASSVLSSYEQYF,TGTGCCAGCAGTGTCCTGAGCTCCTACGAGCAGTACTTC
TRBJ1-1,TRBV2,TRBD1,many,CASRTRQGENTEAFF,TGTGCCAGCAGGACCAGACAGGGGGAGAACACTGAAGCTTTCTTT
TRBJ1-1,TRBV29-1,.,.,CSVGWTANTEAFF,TGCAGCGTTGGCTGGACAGCGAACACTGAAGCTTTCTTT
TRBJ2-5,TRBV5-1,TRBD2,.,CASSSTSVQETQYF,TGCGCCAGCAGCTCGACTAGCGTCCAAGAGACCCAGTACTTC
TRBJ2-7,TRBV28,.,many,CASRSQQGWSYEQYF,TGTGCCAGCAGATCCCAACAGGGTTGGAGCTACGAGCAGTACTTC
TRBJ1-4,TRBV2,TRBD1,many,CASTGQPNEKLFF,TGTGCCAGCACGGGACAGCCAAATGAAAAACTGTTTTTT
TRBJ2-1,TRBV12-3/TRBV12-4,TRBD2,many,CASTPSGNEQFF,TGTGCCAGCACTCCTAGCGGCAATGAGCAGTTCTTC
TRBJ2-2,TRBV19,.,few,CATTTGRGRAGGELFF,TGTGCCACCACCACGGGAAGGGGGAGGGCCGGCGGGGAGCTGTTTTTT
TRBJ1-1,TRBV6-5,.,.,CASSYSDGEAFF,TGTGCCAGCAGTTACTCGGATGGGGAAGCTTTCTTT
TRBJ2-7,TRBV7-9,TRBD2,.,CASSPPFGLAGAEQYF,TGTGCCAGCAGCCCCCCGTTCGGCCTAGCGGGAGCCGAGCAGTACTTC
TRBJ2-7,TRBV12-3/TRBV12-4,TRBD2,.,CASSSGLAGGPSYEQYF,TGTGCCAGCAGTTCGGGACTAGCGGGAGGGCCCTCCTACGAGCAGTACTTC
TRBJ1-3,TRBV5-6,TRBD1,.,CASSGGQGVLNTIYF,TGTGCCAGCAGCGGTGGACAGGGGGTTTTGAACACCATATATTTT
TRBJ1-1,TRBV29-1,TRBD1,many,CSVTTGPMNTEAFF,TGCAGCGTCACGACAGGGCCCATGAACACTGAAGCTTTCTTT
TRBJ2-7,TRBV12-3/TRBV12-4,.,many,CASSADRTSEQYF,TGTGCCAGCAGTGCAGACAGGACAAGCGAGCAGTACTTC
TRBJ2-3,TRBV28,.,many,CASRILLLGVPSTDTQYF,TGTGCCAGCAGAATCCTCCTCCTCGGAGTTCCTAGCACAGATACGCAGTATTTT
TRBJ2-5,TRBV29-1,.,.,CSVAEAAETQYF,TGCAGCGTGGCCGAGGCAGCGGAGACCCAGTACTTC
TRBJ2-7,TRBV6-5,TRBD1,few,CASSYSTGADNEQYF,TGTGCCAGCAGTTACTCGACAGGGGCGGATAACGAGCAGTACTTC
TRBJ2-4,TRBV6-5,.,many,CASSLDGSQNIQYF,TGTGCCAGCAGTTTGGACGGAAGCCAAAACATTCAGTACTTC
TRBJ2-5,TRBV6-2/TRBV6-3,.,many,CASSYSSRGAKTQYF,TGTGCCAGCAGTTACTCGTCCAGGGGCGCAAAGACCCAGTACTTC
TRBJ1-2,TRBV18,TRBD1,.,CASSPSDRAGYGYTF,TGTGCCAGCTCACCTTCGGACAGGGCTGGCTATGGCTACACCTTC
TRBJ2-3,TRBV12-3/TRBV12-4,.,many,CASSFSRDTDTQYF,TGTGCCAGCAGTTTCAGTAGAGACACAGATACGCAGTATTTT
TRBJ2-2,TRBV12-3/TRBV12-4,.,.,CASSKPAGELFF,TGTGCCAGCAGTAAGCCCGCCGGGGAGCTGTTTTTT
TRBJ1-1,TRBV27,TRBD1,many,CASSRTGAVTEAFF,TGTGCCAGCAGTAGGACAGGGGCGGTCACTGAAGCTTTCTTT
TRBJ2-7,TRBV30,TRBD2,many,CAWSVLAGKPLIYEQYF,TGTGCCTGGAGTGTCTTAGCGGGGAAACCCTTAATATACGAGCAGTACTTC
TRBJ2-4,TRBV20-1,TRBD2,many,CSAAAPLAGGGAKNIQYF,TGCAGTGCTGCTGCCCCCTTAGCGGGAGGGGGAGCCAAAAACATTCAGTACTTC
TRBJ2-5,TRBV5-1,TRBD2,few,CASSLMSSGAQETQYF,TGCGCCAGCAGCTTGATGTCTAGCGGGGCACAAGAGACCCAGTACTTC
TRBJ1-5,TRBV28,TRBD1,many,CASSPDREGQPQHF,TGTGCCAGCAGCCCGGACAGGGAGGGTCAGCCCCAGCATTTT
TRBJ2-7,TRBV6-1,TRBD1,many,CASSSDRDRGYEQYF,TGTGCCAGCAGCTCCGACCGGGACAGGGGGTACGAGCAGTACTTC
TRBJ2-1,TRBV27,.,many,CASSTTAPSYNEQFF,TGTGCCAGCAGTACGACAGCGCCCTCCTACAATGAGCAGTTCTTC
TRBJ2-5,TRBV11-1,.,many,CASSANWGTQETQYF,TGTGCCAGCAGCGCGAATTGGGGCACGCAAGAGACCCAGTACTTC
TRBJ2-7,TRBV3-1,.,many,CASSQSLGYEQYF,TGTGCCAGCAGCCAGTCACTAGGCTACGAGCAGTACTTC
TRBJ1-1,TRBV5-5,.,.,CASSLAGLMNTEAFF,TGTGCCAGCAGCTTGGCGGGTCTCATGAACACTGAAGCTTTCTTT
TRBJ2-5,TRBV5-1,.,.,CASKGSQGTQETQYF,TGCGCCAGCAAGGGCTCCCAGGGAACTCAAGAGACCCAGTACTTC
TRBJ2-7,TRBV11-3,.,many,CASSLSSSGLYYEQYF,TGTGCCAGCAGCTTATCGTCGAGCGGACTGTACTACGAGCAGTACTTC
TRBJ2-5,TRBV27,TRBD2,.,CASSLSTSGTMLGTQYF,TGTGCCAGCAGTTTATCGACTAGCGGGACGATGCTGGGGACCCAGTACTTC
TRBJ2-5,TRBV5-6,.,many,CASMSLGGALKSDQYF,TGTGCCAGCATGAGTTTAGGGGGGGCCCTCAAGAGTGACCAGTACTTC
TRBJ2-5,TRBV6-1,.,many,CASSRSGAQETQYF,TGTGCCAGCAGTCGGAGTGGTGCCCAAGAGACCCAGTACTTC
TRBJ2-1,TRBV12-3/TRBV12-4,.,many,CASRSGIYEQFF,TGTGCCAGCAGATCGGGCATCTATGAGCAGTTCTTC
TRBJ2-1,TRBV30,.,many,CAWSVSLNEQFF,TGTGCCTGGAGTGTAAGTCTCAATGAGCAGTTCTTC